This T cell receptor beta chain is from a study of blood T cell repertoires in COVID-19. CDR1 is KGHSH and CDR2 is LQKENI in the germline V gene. Losses at the gene ends were 6 bases for V and 3 bases for J; bases not matched to a gene: 8. The CDR3 runs to 16 residues. TCRdb's copy holds only in-frame clones and misses some; the assay was immunoSEQ multiplex PCR. The sample records around 220,000 clones, roughly 87% being singletons. The sample taken for sequencing was PBMCs or T cells enriched from blood (not recorded which). This chain connects TRBV18 to TRBJ2-5; 12 positions match TRBD2. This clonotype originated in a woman aged 25 to 39 with acute COVID-19. The chain's CDR3 is CASSLGLAGLEETQYF. The DNA for the CDR3 is TGTGCCAGCTCCCTCGGACTAGCGGGGCTGGAAGAGACCCAGTACTTC.